Presented here are 7 T cell receptor beta chains from one specimen sequenced in a study of T cells in Graves' hyperthyroidism and ophthalmopathy. TCR beta CDR3 regions were amplified from RNA. Primed by the HTBI set, a first-round RT-PCR was run on the TCR CDR3. MiXCR was run by TCRdb on the multiplex PCR reads, yielding one entry per CDR3 protein. This sample has over 350,000 distinct CDR3 sequences, with roughly 14% found just once. The sequenced sample consisted of blood. All receptors derive from a man younger than 35 with Graves' ophthalmopathy.

This clonotype was seen at least ten times. This chain links TRBV5-4 with TRBJ2-5; D is uncertain. The CDR3 loop spans 13 amino acids. The V and J ends lost 0 bases and 0 bases respectively, with 3 bases between them. Germline V lookup: CDR1 SGHNT, CDR2 YYREEE (reference sequence). The CDR3 reads CASSLGDQETQYF. The CDR3 bases are TGTGCCAGCAGCTTGGGGGACCAAGAGACCCAGTACTTC. Full variable domain (missing parts from reference TRBV5-4 and TRBJ2-5): ETGVTQSPTHLIKTRGQQVTLRCSSQSGHNTVSWYQQALGQGPQFIFQYYREEENGRGNFPPRFSGLQFPNYSSELNVNALELDDSALYLCASSLGDQETQYFGPGTRLLVL.

At least ten counts were recorded for this clonotype. The chain links TRBV6-2 or TRBV6-3 to TRBJ2-4; possibly TRBD1 for D (7 bases). This CDR3 spans 16 amino acids. V lost 2 bases to trimming and J lost 0 bases, with 11 bases between them. Germline CDR1 reads MNHEY; CDR2 reads SVGEGT. The CDR3 is CASSYAGGLAKNIQYF. The CDR3 DNA reads as TGTGCCAGCAGTTACGCAGGGGGGCTAGCCAAAAACATTCAGTACTTC.

For this clonotype: The CDR3 carries no conserved terminal phenylalanine or tryptophan, so it likely arises from a read error. DNA of the CDR3: TGTGCCATCAGTGAGTCGCAGGGAGCTGGAAACACCATATATCTT. This gives the protein CAISESQGAGNTIYL. This sequence joins TRBV10-3 and TRBJ1-3, with D possibly TRBD1 on 5 matching bases. V shed 0 bases and J shed 2 bases, with 8 bases lying between them. Germline CDR1 and CDR2: ENHRY and SYGVKD. The CDR3 loop spans 15 amino acids.

This clonotype was picked up many times. The chain employs TRBV11-2 and TRBJ2-7, with a tentative D call TRBD1 (5 bases). Between the trimmed V and J ends, which lost 0 bases and 4 bases, there was a span of 16 bases. The CDR3 covers 16 residues. Germline values: CDR1 SGHAT, CDR2 FQNNGV. The CDR3: CASSLDLRGPTYEQYF. CDR3 DNA: TGTGCCAGCAGCTTAGATCTAAGGGGCCCTACTTACGAGCAGTACTTC. Full variable domain (remainder filled in from reference TRBV11-2 and TRBJ2-7): EAGVAQSPRYKIIEKRQSVAFWCNPISGHATLYWYQQILGQGPKLLIQFQNNGVVDDSQLPKDRFSAERLKGVDSTLKIQPAKLEDSAVYLCASSLDLRGPTYEQYFGPGTRLTVT.

This clonotype turned up a few times. This chain links TRBV10-3 with TRBJ1-3; D ambiguous. Deletions cut 4 bases from V and 4 bases from J, with 11 bases between. From germline, CDR1 is ENHRY and CDR2 SYGVKD. This CDR3 comprises 14 residues. The CDR3 bases are TGTGCCATCAGTGTACTAGGAGCCGGAAACACCATATATTTT. Translated: CAISVLGAGNTIYF.

In this sample, this clonotype turned up many times. The rearrangement joins TRBV7-3 to TRBJ1-1, with 7 bases that match TRBD1. Germline lookup yields CDR1 SGHTA and CDR2 FQGTGA. The CDR3 is made up of 15 amino acids. V lost 4 bases, J lost 2 bases, and 7 bases stayed unmatched. Here the CDR3 reads CASSSSAGGNTEAFF. DNA for the CDR3: TGTGCCAGCAGCTCCTCCGCAGGGGGTAACACTGAAGCTTTCTTT.

This chain connects TRBV29-1 to TRBJ1-1; unclear D gene. Germline CDR1 is SQVTM and CDR2 is ANQGSEA. CDR3 size: 11 residues. V lost 1 base, J lost 5 bases, and 5 bases lay in between. CDR3 coding DNA: TGCAGCGTTGAAGTGGGGACTGAAGCTTTCTTT. Translation gives CSVEVGTEAFF.